The sequence of this T cell receptor (beta chain) was determined in a study of CD8+ T cells in alopecia areata. With regard to this clone: Antigen: not known.

cDNA serving as the sequencing template came from extracted, reverse transcribed RNA. This table comes from immunoSEQ multiplex PCR, and its TCRdb copy is limited to in-frame clones, with some not included. Of about 160,000 clones listed, roughly 65% were seen once; the top ten hold over 0.85%. Treatment in this sample: oral pan-JAK inhibitor, 5-10 mg twice daily. Lesional scalp tissue (obtained by punch biopsy) and peripheral blood were collected from alopecia areata patients. Whole-study results and caveats: Scalp samples also yield sequences of resident alphabeta T cells from normal skin. In lesional scalp, particularly from alopecia totalis/universalis, clonality was higher than in normal scalp.

CDR1 is SQVTM, CDR2 ANQGSEA, per germline. V lost 6 bases to trimming and J lost 4 bases, with 14 bases between them. CDR3 length: 13 amino acids. The chain employs TRBV29-1 and TRBJ2-3, with a possible D match to TRBD2 (6 bases). Sequencing was performed on CD4+ T cells sorted from blood, taken at week 4, from a patient treated with tofacitinib. This TCR came from a human donor with alopecia areata. CDR3 amino acids: CSVEQGGADTQYF. DNA for the CDR3: TGCAGCGTCGAGCAGGGCGGGGCAGATACGCAGTATTTT.